Shown below are 2 T cell receptor beta chains from a single sample sequenced in a study of cytomegalovirus exposure and HLA in healthy donors. Primers for the PCR totalled 60 Vbeta and 13 Jbeta. Measured with immunoSEQ multiplex PCR; TCRdb has only the in-frame clones, and not every one. The sample contains 180,000 or so clones, around 80% of which appear only once. Sequencing used PBMCs. These TCRs come from a woman aged 55-70 years in good health and CMV-seropositive.

The chain recombines TRBV7-9 with TRBJ1-2, with unresolved D. V was cut by 5 bases and J by 0 bases, with 10 bases left in between. Germline V gene data show CDR1 as SEHNR and CDR2 as FQNEAQ (reference sequence). The length of the CDR3 is 14 residues. CDR3 residues: CASSRLRANYGYTF. As DNA, the CDR3 is TGTGCCAGCAGCAGACTGAGAGCTAACTATGGCTACACCTTC.

The V gene is TRBV11-2, the J gene TRBJ2-1, with 11 bases aligning to TRBD2. Per the germline V gene, CDR1 is SGHAT and CDR2 is FQNNGV. CDR3 size: 19 residues. V was clipped by 6 bases and J by 4 bases; unmatched bases: 17. This CDR3 is CASRRIRTSGPPRYNEQFF. The CDR3 coding sequence is TGTGCCAGCAGGCGAATACGGACTAGCGGGCCCCCACGATACAATGAGCAGTTCTTC.